The clone carrying this T cell receptor beta chain showed up many times. Its antigen is currently unknown. This CDR3 has 18 amino acids. V was pared by 5 bases and J by 3 bases, with 26 bases between. The germline gives CDR1 MDHEN, CDR2 SYDVKM. This sample was included in a study of T cell repertoires in cytomegalovirus infection. Study-level information: It was the public TCR beta signatures that indicated both CMV infection and matching HLA type.

A single record per CDR3 protein comes from TCRdb applying MiXCR to the reads. The table records over 450,000 distinct CDR3 sequences, approximately 10% of them present only once. Study results and caveats: Dominating the ex vivo response were TCR beta clonotypes that were CMV-specific and HLA-C-restricted.

The source material was PBMCs. This TCR derives from a human donor in good health (CMV status not recorded). Some clones in this sample may be carry-over from other donors' samples. The V call is TRBV28, the J call TRBJ2-7; D is perhaps TRBD1 or TRBD2 (5 bases each). CDR3 amino acids: CASSPLPFGRLGVYEQYF. As DNA, the CDR3 is TGTGCCAGCAGTCCCCTCCCCTTTGGCAGATTGGGGGTCTACGAGCAGTACTTC.